This T cell receptor (beta chain) comes out of a study of cytomegalovirus exposure and HLA in healthy donors. Use of 60 Vbeta and 13 Jbeta primers characterized the PCR. Measured with immunoSEQ multiplex PCR; TCRdb has only the in-frame clones, and not every one. The sample carries fewer than 200,000 clones, over 80% recorded once. This clone was observed a few times. The CDR3 runs 12 residues. With 0 bases removed from V and 7 bases from J, the gap between germline ends came to 5 bases. Germline V gene data show CDR1 as SGDLS and CDR2 as YYNGEE. This rearrangement joins TRBV9 to TRBJ2-1; D is unclear. What was sequenced was PBMCs. This TCR was sampled from a woman between 50 and 59 years old in good health and CMV-seropositive. The CDR3 DNA reads TGTGCCAGCAGCGTAGGTATAAATGAGCAGTTCTTC. The encoded protein is CASSVGINEQFF.